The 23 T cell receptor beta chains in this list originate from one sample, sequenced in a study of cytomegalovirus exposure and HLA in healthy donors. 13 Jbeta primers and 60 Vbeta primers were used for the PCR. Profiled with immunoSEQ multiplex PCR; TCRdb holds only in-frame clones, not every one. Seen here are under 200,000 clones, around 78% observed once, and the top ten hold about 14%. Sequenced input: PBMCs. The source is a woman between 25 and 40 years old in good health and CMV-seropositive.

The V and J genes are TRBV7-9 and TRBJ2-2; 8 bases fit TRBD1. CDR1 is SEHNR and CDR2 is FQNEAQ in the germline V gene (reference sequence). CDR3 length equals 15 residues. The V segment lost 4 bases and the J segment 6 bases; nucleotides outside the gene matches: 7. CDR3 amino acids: CASSWGDRGAGELFF. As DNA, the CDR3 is TGTGCCAGCAGCTGGGGCGACAGGGGCGCCGGGGAGCTGTTTTTT.

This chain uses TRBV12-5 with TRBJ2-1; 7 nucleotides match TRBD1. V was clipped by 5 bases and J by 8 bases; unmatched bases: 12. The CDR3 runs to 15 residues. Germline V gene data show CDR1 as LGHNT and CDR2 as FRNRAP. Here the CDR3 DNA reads TGTGCTAGTGGTCCGGGACAGCAAAAGGTCGATGAGCAGTTCTTC. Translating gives CASGPGQQKVDEQFF.

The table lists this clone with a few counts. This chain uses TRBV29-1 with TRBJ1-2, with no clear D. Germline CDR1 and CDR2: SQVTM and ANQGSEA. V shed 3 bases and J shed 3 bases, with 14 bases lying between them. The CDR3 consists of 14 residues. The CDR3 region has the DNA TGCAGCGTTGAGTTCGCGCGAGAGGACTATGGCTACACCTTC. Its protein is CSVEFAREDYGYTF.

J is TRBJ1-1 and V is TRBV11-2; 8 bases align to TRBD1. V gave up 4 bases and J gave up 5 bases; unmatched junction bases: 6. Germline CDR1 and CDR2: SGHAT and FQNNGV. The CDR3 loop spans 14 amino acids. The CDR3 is CASSSRGQETEAFF. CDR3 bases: TGTGCCAGCAGCTCCAGGGGGCAGGAGACTGAAGCTTTCTTT.

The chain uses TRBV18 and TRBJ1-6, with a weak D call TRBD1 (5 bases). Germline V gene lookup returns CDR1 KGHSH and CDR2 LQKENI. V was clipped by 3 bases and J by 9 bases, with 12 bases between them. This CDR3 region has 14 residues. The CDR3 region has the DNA TGTGCCAGCTCACCCCAGGGTATTAGTTCACCCCTCCACTTT. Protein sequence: CASSPQGISSPLHF.

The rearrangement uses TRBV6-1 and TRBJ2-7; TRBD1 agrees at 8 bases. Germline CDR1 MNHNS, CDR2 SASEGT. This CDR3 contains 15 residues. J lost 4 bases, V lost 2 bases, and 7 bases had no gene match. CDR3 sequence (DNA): TGTGCCAGCAGTGAAACCCCCCGGACAGGGTACGAGCAGTACTTC. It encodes CASSETPRTGYEQYF.

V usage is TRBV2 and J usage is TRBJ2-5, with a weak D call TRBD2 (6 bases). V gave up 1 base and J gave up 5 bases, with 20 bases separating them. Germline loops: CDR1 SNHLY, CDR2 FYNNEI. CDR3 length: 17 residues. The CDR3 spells CASSEDGGRWSGETQYF. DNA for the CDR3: TGTGCCAGCAGTGAAGACGGGGGTCGGTGGTCTGGTGAGACCCAGTACTTC. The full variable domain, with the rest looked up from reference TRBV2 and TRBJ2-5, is EPEVTQTPSHQVTQMGQEVILRCVPISNHLYFYWYRQILGQKVEFLVSFYNNEISEKSEIFDDQFSVERPDGSNFTLKIRSTKLEDSAMYFCASSEDGGRWSGETQYFGPGTRLLVL.

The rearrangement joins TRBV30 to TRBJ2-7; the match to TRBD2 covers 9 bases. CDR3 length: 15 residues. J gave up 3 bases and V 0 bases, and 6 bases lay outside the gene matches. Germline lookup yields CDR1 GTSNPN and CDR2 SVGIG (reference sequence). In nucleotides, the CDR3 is TGTGCCTGGAGTGTCTCGACTAGCGGCCTCTACGAGCAGTACTTC. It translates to CAWSVSTSGLYEQYF.

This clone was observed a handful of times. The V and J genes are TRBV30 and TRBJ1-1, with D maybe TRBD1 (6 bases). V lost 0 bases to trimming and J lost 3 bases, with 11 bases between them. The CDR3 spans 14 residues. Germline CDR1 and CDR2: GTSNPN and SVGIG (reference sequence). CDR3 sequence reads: CAWSVQGGYTEAFF. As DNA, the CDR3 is TGTGCCTGGAGTGTACAGGGAGGGTACACTGAAGCTTTCTTT.

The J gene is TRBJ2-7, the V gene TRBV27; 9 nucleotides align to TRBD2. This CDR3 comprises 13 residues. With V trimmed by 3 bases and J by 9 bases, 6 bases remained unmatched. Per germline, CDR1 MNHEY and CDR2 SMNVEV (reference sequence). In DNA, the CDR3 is TGTGCCAGCAGTTTGGGGCGGGGGGGCGGGCAGTACTTC. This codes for CASSLGRGGGQYF.

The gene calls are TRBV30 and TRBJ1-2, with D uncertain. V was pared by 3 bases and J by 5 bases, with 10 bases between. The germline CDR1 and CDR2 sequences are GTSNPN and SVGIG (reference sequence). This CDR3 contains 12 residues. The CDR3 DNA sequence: TGTGCCTGGAGGGGGAGACCTTATGGCTACACCTTC. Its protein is CAWRGRPYGYTF.

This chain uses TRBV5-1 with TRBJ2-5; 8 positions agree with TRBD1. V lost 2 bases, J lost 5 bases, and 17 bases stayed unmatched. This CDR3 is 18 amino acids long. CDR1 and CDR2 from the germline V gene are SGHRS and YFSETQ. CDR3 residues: CASSLTGGGFPTIETQYF. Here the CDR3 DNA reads TGCGCCAGCAGCTTAACAGGGGGTGGGTTTCCCACCATCGAGACCCAGTACTTC.

DNA for the CDR3: TGTGCCAGCAGCCGCAGACAGTTGGGGAACACTGAAGCTTTCTTT. Translated, it gives CASSRRQLGNTEAFF. V usage is TRBV14 and J usage is TRBJ1-1; weak D call: TRBD1 (5 bases). The CDR3 loop spans 15 amino acids. Germline CDR1 is SGHDN and CDR2 is FVKESK. Trimming took off 4 bases at V and 1 base at J, with 13 bases between the two ends. Using reference TRBV14 and TRBJ1-1 for the parts outside the CDR3, the full variable domain is EAGVTQFPSHSVIEKGQTVTLRCDPISGHDNLYWYRRVMGKEIKFLLHFVKESKQDESGMPNNRFLAERTGGTYSTLKVQPAELEDSGVYFCASSRRQLGNTEAFFGQGTRLTVV.

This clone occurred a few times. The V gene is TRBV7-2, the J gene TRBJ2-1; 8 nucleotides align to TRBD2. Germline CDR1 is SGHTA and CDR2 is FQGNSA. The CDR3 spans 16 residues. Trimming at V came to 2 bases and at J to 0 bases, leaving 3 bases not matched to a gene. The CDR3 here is CASSLRGGSSYNEQFF. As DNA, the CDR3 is TGTGCCAGCAGCTTACGGGGGGGCAGCTCCTACAATGAGCAGTTCTTC.

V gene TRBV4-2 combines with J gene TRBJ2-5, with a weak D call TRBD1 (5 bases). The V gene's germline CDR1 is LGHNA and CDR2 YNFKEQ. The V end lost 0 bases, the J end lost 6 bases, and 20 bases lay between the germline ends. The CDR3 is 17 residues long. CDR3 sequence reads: CASSQEGRGTLEKTQYF. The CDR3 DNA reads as TGTGCCAGCAGCCAAGAAGGTAGGGGCACCCTGGAAAAGACCCAGTACTTC.

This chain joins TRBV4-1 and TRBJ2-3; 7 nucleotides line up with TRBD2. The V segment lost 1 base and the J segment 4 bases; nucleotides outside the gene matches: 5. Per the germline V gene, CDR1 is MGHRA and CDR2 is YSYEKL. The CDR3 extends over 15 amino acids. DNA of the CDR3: TGCGCCAGCAGCCAAGGTGGGGGGGTAGCAGATACGCAGTATTTT. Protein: CASSQGGGVADTQYF.

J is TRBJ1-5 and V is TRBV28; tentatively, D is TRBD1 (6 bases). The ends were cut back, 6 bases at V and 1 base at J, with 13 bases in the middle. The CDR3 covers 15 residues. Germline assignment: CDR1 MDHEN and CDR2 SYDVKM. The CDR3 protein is CASSPNTGSNQPQHF. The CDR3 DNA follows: TGTGCCAGCAGCCCTAACACAGGGAGCAATCAGCCCCAGCATTTT.

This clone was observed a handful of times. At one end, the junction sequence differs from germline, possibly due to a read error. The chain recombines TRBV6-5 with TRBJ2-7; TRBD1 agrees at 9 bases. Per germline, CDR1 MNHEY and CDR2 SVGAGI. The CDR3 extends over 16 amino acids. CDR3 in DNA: TGTGCCAGCAGCTACTCGAAGGACAGGGGAGGGTACGAGCAGTACTTC. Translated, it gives CASSYSKDRGGYEQYF.

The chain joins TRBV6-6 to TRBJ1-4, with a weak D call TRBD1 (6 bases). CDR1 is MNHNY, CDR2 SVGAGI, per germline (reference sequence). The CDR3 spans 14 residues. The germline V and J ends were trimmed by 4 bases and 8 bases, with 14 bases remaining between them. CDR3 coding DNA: TGTGCCAGCAGTTTCAAACCCCAGGGGGAAAAACTGTTTTTT. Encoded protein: CASSFKPQGEKLFF.

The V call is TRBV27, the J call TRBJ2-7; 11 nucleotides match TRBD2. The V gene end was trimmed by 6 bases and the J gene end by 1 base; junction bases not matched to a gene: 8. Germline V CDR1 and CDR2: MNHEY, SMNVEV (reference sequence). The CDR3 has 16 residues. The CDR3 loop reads CASSIIGTSGSYEQYF. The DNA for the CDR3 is TGTGCCAGCAGCATAATAGGGACTAGCGGATCCTACGAGCAGTACTTC.

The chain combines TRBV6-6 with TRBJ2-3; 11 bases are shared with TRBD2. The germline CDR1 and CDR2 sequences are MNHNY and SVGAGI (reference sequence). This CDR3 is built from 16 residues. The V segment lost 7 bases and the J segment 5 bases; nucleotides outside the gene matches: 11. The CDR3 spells CASILAGGIGRDTQYF. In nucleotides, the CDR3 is TGTGCCAGCATTTTAGCGGGAGGGATTGGACGAGATACGCAGTATTTT.

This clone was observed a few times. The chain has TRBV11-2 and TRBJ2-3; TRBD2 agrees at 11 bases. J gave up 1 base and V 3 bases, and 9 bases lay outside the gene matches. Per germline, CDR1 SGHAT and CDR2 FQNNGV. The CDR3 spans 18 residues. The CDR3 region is CASSLRPSGGRGTDTQYF. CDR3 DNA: TGTGCCAGCAGCTTGCGTCCTAGCGGGGGGCGGGGCACAGATACGCAGTATTTT.

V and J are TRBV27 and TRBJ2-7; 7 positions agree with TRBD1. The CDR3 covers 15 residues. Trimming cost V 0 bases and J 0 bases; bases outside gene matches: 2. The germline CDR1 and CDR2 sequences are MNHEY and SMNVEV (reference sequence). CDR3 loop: CASSLSRGSSYEQYF. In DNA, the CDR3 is TGTGCCAGCAGTTTATCCAGGGGGAGCTCCTACGAGCAGTACTTC.